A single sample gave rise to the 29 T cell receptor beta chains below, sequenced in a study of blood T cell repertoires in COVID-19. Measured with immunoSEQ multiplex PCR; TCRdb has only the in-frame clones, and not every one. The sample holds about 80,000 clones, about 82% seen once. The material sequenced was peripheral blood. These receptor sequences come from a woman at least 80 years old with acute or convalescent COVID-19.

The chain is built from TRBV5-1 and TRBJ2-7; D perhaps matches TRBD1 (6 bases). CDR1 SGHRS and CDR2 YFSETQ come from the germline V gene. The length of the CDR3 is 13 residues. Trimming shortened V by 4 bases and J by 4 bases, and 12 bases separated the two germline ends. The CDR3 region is CASSPVGGYEQYF. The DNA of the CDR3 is TGCGCCAGCAGCCCAGTAGGGGGATACGAGCAGTACTTC. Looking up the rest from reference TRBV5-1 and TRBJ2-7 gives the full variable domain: KAGVTQTPRYLIKTRGQQVTLSCSPISGHRSVSWYQQTPGQGLQFLFEYFSETQRNKGNFPGRFSGRQFSNSRSEMNVSTLELGDSALYLCASSPVGGYEQYFGPGTRLTVT.

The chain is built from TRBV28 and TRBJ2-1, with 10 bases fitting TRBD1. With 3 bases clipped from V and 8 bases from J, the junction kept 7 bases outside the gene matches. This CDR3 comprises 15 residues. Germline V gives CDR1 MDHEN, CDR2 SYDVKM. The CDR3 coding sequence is TGTGCCAGCAGTTTCAGGGACAGGGGAACGGATGAGCAGTTCTTC. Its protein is CASSFRDRGTDEQFF.

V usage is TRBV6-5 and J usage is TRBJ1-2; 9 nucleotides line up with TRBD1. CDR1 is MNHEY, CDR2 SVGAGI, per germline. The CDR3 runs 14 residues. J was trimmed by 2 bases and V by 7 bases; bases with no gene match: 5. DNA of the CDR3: TGTGCCAGCACCAGGACAGGGGTGAACTATGGCTACACCTTC. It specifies CASTRTGVNYGYTF.

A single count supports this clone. DNA of the CDR3: TGTGCCAGCAGCGCGGACAGGGGTGATGGCTACACCTTC. Its protein is CASSADRGDGYTF. The chain recombines TRBV2 with TRBJ1-2, with 9 positions matching TRBD1. The CDR3 is made up of 13 amino acids. After removal of 6 bases from V and 6 bases from J, the junction contained 5 bases not matched to a gene. Germline CDR1 reads SNHLY; CDR2 reads FYNNEI.

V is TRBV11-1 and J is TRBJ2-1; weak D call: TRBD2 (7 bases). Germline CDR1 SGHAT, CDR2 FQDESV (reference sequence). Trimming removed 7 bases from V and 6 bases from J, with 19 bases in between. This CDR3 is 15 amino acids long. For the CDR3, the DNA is TGTGCCAGCAACCTCCGGGGGGCCCTTTTCAATGAGCAGTTCTTC. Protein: CASNLRGALFNEQFF. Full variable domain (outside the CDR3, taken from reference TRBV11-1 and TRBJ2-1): EAEVAQSPRYKITEKSQAVAFWCDPISGHATLYWYRQILGQGPELLVQFQDESVVDDSQLPKDRFSAERLKGVDSTLKIQPAELGDSAMYLCASNLRGALFNEQFFGPGTRLTVL.

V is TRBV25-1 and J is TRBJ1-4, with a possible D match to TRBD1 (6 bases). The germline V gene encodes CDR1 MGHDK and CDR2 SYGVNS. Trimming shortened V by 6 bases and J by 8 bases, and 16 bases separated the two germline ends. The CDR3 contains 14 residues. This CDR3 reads CASSITGLAEKLFF. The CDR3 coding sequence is TGTGCCAGCAGCATTACAGGGTTGGCAGAAAAACTGTTTTTT.

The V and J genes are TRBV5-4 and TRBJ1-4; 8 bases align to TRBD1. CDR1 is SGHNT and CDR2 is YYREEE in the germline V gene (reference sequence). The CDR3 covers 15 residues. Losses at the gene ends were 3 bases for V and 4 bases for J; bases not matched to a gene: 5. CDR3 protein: CASSSRGQGNEKLFF. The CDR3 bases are TGTGCCAGCAGCTCTCGTGGACAGGGTAATGAAAAACTGTTTTTT.

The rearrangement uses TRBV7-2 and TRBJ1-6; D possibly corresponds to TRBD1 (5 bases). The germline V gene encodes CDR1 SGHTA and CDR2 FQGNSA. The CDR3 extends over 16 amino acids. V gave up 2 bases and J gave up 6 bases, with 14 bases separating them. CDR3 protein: CASSLIGQGGNSPLHF. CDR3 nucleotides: TGTGCCAGCAGCTTAATAGGCCAGGGAGGTAATTCACCCCTCCACTTT.

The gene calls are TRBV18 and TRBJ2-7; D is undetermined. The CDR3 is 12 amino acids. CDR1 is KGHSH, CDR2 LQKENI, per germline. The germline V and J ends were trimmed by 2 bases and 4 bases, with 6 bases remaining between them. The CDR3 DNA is TGTGCCAGCTCACCAAACGGGTACGAGCAGTACTTC. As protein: CASSPNGYEQYF. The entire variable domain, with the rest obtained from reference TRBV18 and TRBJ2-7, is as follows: NAGVMQNPRHLVRRRGQEARLRCSPMKGHSHVYWYRQLPEEGLKFMVYLQKENIIDESGMPKERFSAEFPKEGPSILRIQQVVRGDSAAYFCASSPNGYEQYFGPGTRLTVT.

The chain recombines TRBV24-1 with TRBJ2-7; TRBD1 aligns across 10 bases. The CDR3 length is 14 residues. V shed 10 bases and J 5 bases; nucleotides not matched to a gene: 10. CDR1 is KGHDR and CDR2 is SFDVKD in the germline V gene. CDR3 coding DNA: TGTGCCACAGCTCCCGGGACAGGGGTCCACGAGCAGTACTTC. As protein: CATAPGTGVHEQYF.

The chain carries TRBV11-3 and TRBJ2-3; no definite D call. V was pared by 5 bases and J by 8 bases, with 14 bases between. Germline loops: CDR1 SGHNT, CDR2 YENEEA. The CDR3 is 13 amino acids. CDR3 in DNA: TGTGCCAGCAGCCCCACTACTGAGTCTACGCAGTATTTT. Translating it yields CASSPTTESTQYF.

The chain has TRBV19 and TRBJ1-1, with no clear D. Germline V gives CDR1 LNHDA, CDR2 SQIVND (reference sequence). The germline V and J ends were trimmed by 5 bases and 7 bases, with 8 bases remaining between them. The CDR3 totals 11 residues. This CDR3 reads CASSPRLEAFF. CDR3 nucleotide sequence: TGTGCCAGTAGTCCCCGACTTGAAGCTTTCTTT.

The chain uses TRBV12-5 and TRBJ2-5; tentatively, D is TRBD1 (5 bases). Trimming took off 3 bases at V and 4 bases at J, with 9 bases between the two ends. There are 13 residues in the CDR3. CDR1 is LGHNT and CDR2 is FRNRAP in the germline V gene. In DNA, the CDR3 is TGTGCTAGTGGTTTTGGGGCTTCAGAGACCCAGTACTTC. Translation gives CASGFGASETQYF.

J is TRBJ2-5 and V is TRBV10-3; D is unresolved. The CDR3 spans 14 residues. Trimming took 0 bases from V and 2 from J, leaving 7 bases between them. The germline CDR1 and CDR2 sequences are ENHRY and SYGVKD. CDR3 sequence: CAISESWPQETQYF. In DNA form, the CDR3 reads TGTGCCATCAGTGAGTCATGGCCTCAAGAGACCCAGTACTTC.

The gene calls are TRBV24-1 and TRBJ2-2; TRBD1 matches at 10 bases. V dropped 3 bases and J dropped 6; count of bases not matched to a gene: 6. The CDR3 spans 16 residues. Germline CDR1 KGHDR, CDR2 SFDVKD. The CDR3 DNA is TGTGCCACCAGTGATCCGGGACAGGGGAGGGCCGGGGAGCTGTTTTTT. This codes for CATSDPGQGRAGELFF.

The CDR3 loop reads CASSLTGREAFF. Written as DNA, the CDR3 is TGTGCCAGCAGCTTAACGGGGCGTGAAGCTTTCTTT. This chain joins TRBV7-3 and TRBJ1-1, with a tentative D call TRBD1 (5 bases). The V end lost 0 bases, the J end lost 7 bases, and 6 bases lay between the germline ends. CDR1 is SGHTA and CDR2 is FQGTGA in the germline V gene. CDR3 length equals 12 residues. The whole variable domain, remainder taken from reference TRBV7-3 and TRBJ1-1, is GAGVSQTPSNKVTEKGKYVELRCDPISGHTALYWYRQSLGQGPEFLIYFQGTGAADDSGLPNDRFFAVRPEGSVSTLKIQRTERGDSAVYLCASSLTGREAFFGQGTRLTVV.

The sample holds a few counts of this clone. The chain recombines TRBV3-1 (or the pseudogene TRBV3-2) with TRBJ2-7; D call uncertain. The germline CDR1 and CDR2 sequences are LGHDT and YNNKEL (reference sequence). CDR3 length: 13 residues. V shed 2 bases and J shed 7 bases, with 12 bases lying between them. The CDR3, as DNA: TGTGCCAGCAGCCAACCTTTCAACGGGGAGCAGTACTTC. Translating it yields CASSQPFNGEQYF.

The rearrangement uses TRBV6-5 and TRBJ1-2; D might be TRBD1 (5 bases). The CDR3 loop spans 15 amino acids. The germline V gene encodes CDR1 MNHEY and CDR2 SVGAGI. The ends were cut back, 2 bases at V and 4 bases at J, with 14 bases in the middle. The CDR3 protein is CASSYVGGSGYGYTF. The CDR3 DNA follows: TGTGCCAGCAGTTACGTGGGGGGAAGTGGCTATGGCTACACCTTC.

The DNA for the CDR3 is TGTGCCAGCAGCCTTAAGACAGGGGCCCCCCCAGATACGCAGTATTTT. As protein: CASSLKTGAPPDTQYF. The chain recombines TRBV7-6 with TRBJ2-3, with TRBD1 identical over 8 bases. Per germline, CDR1 SGHVS and CDR2 FNYEAQ. This CDR3 contains 16 residues. The V and J ends lost 5 bases and 4 bases, in that order; junction bases with no gene match: 11.

This chain's CDR3 is CASGLNTNSNQPQHF. CDR3 in DNA: TGTGCTAGTGGTTTGAACACCAATAGCAATCAGCCCCAGCATTTT. J is TRBJ1-5 and V is TRBV12-5; D is unresolved. CDR1 LGHNT and CDR2 FRNRAP come from the germline V gene. V shed 2 bases and J shed 0 bases, with 8 bases lying between them. The CDR3 consists of 15 residues.

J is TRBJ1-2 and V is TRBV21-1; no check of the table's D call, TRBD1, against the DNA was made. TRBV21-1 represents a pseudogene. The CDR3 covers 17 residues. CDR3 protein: CASSPDRGPGQGVGYTF. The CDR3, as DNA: TGTGCCAGCAGCCCCGATCGGGGACCGGGACAGGGGGTTGGCTACACCTTC.

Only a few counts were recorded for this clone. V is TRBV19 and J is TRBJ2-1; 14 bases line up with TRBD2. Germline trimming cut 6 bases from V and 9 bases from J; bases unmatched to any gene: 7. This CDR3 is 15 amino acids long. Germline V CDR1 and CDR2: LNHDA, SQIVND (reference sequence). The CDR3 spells CASSQTSGGAGEQFF. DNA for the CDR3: TGTGCCAGTAGCCAGACTAGCGGGGGGGCCGGTGAGCAGTTCTTC.

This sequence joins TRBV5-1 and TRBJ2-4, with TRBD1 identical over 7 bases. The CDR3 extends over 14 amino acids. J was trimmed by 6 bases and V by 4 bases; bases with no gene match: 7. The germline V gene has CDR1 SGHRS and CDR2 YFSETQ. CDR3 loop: CASSLTGAVNIQYF. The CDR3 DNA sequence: TGCGCCAGCAGCCTAACAGGGGCGGTAAACATTCAGTACTTC.

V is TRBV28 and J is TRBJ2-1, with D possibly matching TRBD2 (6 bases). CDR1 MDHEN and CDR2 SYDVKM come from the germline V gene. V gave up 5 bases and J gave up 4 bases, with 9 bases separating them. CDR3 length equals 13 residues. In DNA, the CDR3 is TGTGCCAGCAGTGAAAGCGGGTACAATGAGCAGTTCTTC. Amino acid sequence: CASSESGYNEQFF.

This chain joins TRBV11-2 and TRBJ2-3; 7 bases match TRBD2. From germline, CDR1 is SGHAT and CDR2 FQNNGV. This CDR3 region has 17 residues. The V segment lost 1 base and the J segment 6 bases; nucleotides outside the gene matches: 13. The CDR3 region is CASSLGFGAGVRDTQYF. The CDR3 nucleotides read TGTGCCAGCAGCTTAGGGTTTGGGGCGGGGGTGCGGGATACGCAGTATTTT.

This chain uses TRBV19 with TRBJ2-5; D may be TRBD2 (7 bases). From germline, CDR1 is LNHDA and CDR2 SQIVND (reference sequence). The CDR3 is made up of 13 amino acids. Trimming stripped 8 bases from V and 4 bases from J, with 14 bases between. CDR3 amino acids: CASGGGPRETQYF. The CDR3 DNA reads TGTGCCAGTGGGGGGGGCCCCAGAGAGACCCAGTACTTC.

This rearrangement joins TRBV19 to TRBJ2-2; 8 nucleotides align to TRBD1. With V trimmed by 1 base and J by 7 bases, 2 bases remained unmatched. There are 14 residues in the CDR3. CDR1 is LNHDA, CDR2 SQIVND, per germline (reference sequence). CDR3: CASSIAQGVGELFF. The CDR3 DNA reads TGTGCCAGTAGTATAGCACAGGGGGTCGGGGAGCTGTTTTTT.

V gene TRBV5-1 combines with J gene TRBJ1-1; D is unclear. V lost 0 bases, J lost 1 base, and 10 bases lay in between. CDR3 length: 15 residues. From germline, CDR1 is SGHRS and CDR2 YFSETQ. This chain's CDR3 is CASSLGGEPNTEAFF. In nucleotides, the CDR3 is TGCGCCAGCAGCTTGGGAGGAGAACCGAACACTGAAGCTTTCTTT.

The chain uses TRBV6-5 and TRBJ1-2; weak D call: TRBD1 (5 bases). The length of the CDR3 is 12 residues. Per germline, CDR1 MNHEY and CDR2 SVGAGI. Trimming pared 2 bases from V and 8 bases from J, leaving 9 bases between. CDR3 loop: CASSYSREGYTF. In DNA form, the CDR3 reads TGTGCCAGCAGTTACAGCAGGGAAGGCTACACCTTC.